The 5 T cell receptor beta chains in this list originate from one sample, sequenced in a study of T cells in Graves' hyperthyroidism and ophthalmopathy (dated by TCRdb to the late 2010s). Library method: multiplex PCR. The sample was run on an Illumina HiSeq 2000. The TCR beta CDR3 regions were amplified from RNA transcripts. A first-round RT-PCR of the TCR CDR3 used the HTBI primer set with the Qiagen OneStep RT-PCR kit. TCRdb's own reprocessing of the public reads used fastp at Q25 and MiXCR and kept productive beta chains. Rows merge per CDR3 protein into single entries with the most common DNA and genes. This sample lists nearly 600,000 distinct CDR3 sequences; approximately 15% were detected once. Of the sample, 4.5% to 6% falls within the top ten clones. The sample comprised blood. Every receptor here comes from a young woman with Graves' hyperthyroidism that later progressed to Graves' ophthalmopathy.

This clonotype was detected ten times or more. The chain combines TRBV6-6 with TRBJ2-3; a possible D gene is TRBD1 (5 bases). Between the trimmed V and J ends, which lost 2 bases and 2 bases, there was a span of 11 bases. Germline-derived CDR1 and CDR2 are MNHNY and SVGAGI (reference sequence). This CDR3 region has 15 residues. The CDR3 DNA is TGTGCCAGCAGTTACGGGGCCTACCCCACAGATACGCAGTATTTT. Amino acids: CASSYGAYPTDTQYF.

This clonotype was detected many times. The genes are TRBV28 and TRBJ1-1; D ambiguous. CDR1 is MDHEN, CDR2 SYDVKM, per germline. There are 11 residues in the CDR3. V lost 7 bases, J lost 7 bases, and 10 bases lay in between. The CDR3 region has the DNA TGTGCCAGCACTACGGTTAGTGAAGCTTTCTTT. Translation gives CASTTVSEAFF. Full variable domain (outside the CDR3, taken from reference TRBV28 and TRBJ1-1): DVKVTQSSRYLVKRTGEKVFLECVQDMDHENMFWYRQDPGLGLRLIYFSYDVKMKEKGDIPEGYSVSREKKERFSLILESASTNQTSMYLCASTTVSEAFFGQGTRLTVV.

This clonotype occurred once. Given a much more abundant clone one base away, this may be a read error. The V and J genes are TRBV20-1 and TRBJ2-4; the D gene is possibly TRBD2 (6 bases). The CDR3 extends over 20 amino acids. From germline, CDR1 is DFQATT and CDR2 SNEGSKA (reference sequence). Trimming took 2 bases from V and 0 from J, leaving 26 bases between them. CDR3 sequence reads: CSARSRVWDGGSLAKNIQYF. CDR3 nucleotide sequence: TGCAGTGCTAGATCCCGAGTATGGGACGGGGGATCGCTAGCCAAAAACATTCAGTACTTC.

At least ten counts were recorded for this clonotype. This sequence joins TRBV2 and TRBJ2-7, with TRBD2 matching over 8 bases. The CDR3 loop spans 14 amino acids. The V gene end was trimmed by 2 bases and the J gene end by 3 bases; junction bases not matched to a gene: 3. Germline V lookup: CDR1 SNHLY, CDR2 FYNNEI. CDR3 coding DNA: TGTGCCAGCAGTGAAAGCGGGACTAGCTACGAGCAGTACTTC. This encodes CASSESGTSYEQYF.

The chain is built from TRBV5-6 and TRBJ2-7, with TRBD2 as a possible D gene (7 bases). The CDR3 covers 15 residues. V lost 1 base to trimming and J lost 4 bases, with 15 bases between them. Per the germline V gene, CDR1 is SGHDT and CDR2 is YYEEEE. CDR3 in amino acids: CASSLWGGARYEQYF. CDR3 DNA: TGTGCCAGCAGCTTGTGGGGGGGGGCGCGTTACGAGCAGTACTTC.